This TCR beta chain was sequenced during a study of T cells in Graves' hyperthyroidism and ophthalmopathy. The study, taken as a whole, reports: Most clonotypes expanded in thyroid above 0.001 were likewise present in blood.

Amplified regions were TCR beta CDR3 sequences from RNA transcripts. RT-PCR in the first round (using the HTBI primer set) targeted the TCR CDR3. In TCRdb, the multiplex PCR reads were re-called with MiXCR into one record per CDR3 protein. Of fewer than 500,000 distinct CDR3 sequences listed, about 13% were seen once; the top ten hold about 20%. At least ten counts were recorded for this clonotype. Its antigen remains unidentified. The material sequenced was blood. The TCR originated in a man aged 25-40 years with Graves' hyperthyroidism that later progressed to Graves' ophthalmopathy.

The CDR3 DNA reads as TGTGCCAGCAGCCAAGATCCCACAGACGAAGCTTTCTTT. Residues: CASSQDPTDEAFF. The chain links TRBV3-1 to TRBJ1-1; D not certain. V was trimmed by 0 bases and J by 8 bases, leaving 10 bases between them. The CDR3 contains 13 residues. Germline V gene sequence: CDR1 LGHDT, CDR2 YNNKEL (reference sequence).